This TCR beta chain derives from a study of shared clonotypes between healthy human individuals. The V gene's germline CDR1 is MDHEN and CDR2 SYDVKM. Trimming left V 7 bases short and J 0 bases short, with 10 bases between. CDR3 size: 13 residues. Clones were read by immunoSEQ multiplex PCR, and TCRdb kept only the in-frame ones, dropping some. Of around 1.1 million clones in the sample, around 82% were seen once. The TCR comes from a man younger than 35 in good health. Some clones in this sample may be carry-over from other donors' samples. The specimen was memory CD4+ T cells from PBMCs. The subset: CD45RA-negative fraction. The genes are TRBV28 and TRBJ2-7; a possible D gene is TRBD1 (5 bases). CDR3 nucleotides: TGTGCCAGCAAAGGCAGGGACTCCTACGAGCAGTACTTC. Amino acid sequence: CASKGRDSYEQYF.